The sample holds a few counts of the clone carrying this TCR beta chain. Its target is unknown. Germline CDR1 reads SQVTM; CDR2 reads ANQGSEA. V was shortened by 4 bases and J by 3 bases, with 11 bases between the two germline ends. The CDR3 totals 13 residues. Unique molecular identifiers were incorporated during preparation of the TCRbeta library. Via MiXCR, TCRdb re-called the PCR reads, giving one row per CDR3 protein. The sample has some 350,000 distinct CDR3 sequences, 15% to 20% seen once. This sample was taken from a study of T-cell reconstitution after alpha-beta-depleted transplantation in children. Study-level findings and limits: Alpha-beta T cells about two months after transplant reportedly derived from several hundred expanded graft clones. T-cell counts and diversity were attributed mostly to newly produced T cells one year after transplant. Some patients showed high day-60 TCRbeta diversity, which derived from surviving recipient T cells and thymic progenitors.

This chain connects TRBV29-1 to TRBJ2-3; a possible D gene is TRBD1 (6 bases). This clonotype originated in a male patient under 10 years old who had a stem cell transplant for acute lymphoblastic leukemia, so the T cells may come from the graft donor. The sequencing used PBMCs, mostly from graft donor cells, collected 360 days after TCRalphabeta/CD19-depleted stem cell transplant. CDR3: CSVGGRATDTQYF. CDR3 nucleotide sequence: TGCAGCGTTGGGGGGCGGGCTACAGATACGCAGTATTTT.